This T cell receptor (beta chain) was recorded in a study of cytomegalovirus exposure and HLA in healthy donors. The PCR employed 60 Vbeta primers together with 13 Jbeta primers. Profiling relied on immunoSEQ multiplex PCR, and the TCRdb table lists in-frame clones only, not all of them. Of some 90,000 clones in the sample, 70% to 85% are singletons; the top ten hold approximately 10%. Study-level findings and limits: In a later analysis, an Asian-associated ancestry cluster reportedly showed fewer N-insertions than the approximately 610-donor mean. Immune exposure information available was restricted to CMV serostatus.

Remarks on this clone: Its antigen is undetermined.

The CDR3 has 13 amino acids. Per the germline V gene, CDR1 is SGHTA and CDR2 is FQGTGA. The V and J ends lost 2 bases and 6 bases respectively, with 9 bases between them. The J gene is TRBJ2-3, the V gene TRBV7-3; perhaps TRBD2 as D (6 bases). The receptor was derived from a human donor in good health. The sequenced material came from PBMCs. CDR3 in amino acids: CASSLRGSDTQYF. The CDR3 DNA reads TGTGCCAGCAGCTTACGGGGGTCCGATACGCAGTATTTT.